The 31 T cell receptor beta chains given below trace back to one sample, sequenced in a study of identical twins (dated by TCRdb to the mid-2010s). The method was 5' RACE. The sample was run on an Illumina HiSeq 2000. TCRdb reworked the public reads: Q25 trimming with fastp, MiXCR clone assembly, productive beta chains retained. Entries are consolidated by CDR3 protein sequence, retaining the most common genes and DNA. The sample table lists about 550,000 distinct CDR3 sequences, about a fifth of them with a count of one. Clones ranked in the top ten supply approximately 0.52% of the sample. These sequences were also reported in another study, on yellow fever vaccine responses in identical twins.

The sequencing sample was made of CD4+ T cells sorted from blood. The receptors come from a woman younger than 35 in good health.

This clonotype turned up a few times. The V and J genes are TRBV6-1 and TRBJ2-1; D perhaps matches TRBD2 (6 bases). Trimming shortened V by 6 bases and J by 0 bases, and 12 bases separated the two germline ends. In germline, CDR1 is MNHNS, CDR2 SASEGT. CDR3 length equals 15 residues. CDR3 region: CASRWLAASYNEQFF. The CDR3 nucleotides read TGTGCCAGCAGGTGGTTAGCGGCCTCCTACAATGAGCAGTTCTTC.

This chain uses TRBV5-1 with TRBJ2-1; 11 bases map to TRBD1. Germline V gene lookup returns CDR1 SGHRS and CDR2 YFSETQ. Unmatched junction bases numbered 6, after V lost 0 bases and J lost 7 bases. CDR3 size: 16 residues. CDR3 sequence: CASSLGGQGAGNEQFF. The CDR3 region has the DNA TGCGCCAGCAGCTTGGGAGGACAGGGGGCCGGGAATGAGCAGTTCTTC.

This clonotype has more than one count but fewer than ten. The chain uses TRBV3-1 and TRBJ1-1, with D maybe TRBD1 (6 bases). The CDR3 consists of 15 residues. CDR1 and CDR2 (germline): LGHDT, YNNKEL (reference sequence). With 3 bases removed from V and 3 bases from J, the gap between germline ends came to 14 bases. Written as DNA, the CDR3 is TGTGCCAGCAGCCAGATTACAGGGACTGACACTGAAGCTTTCTTT. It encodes CASSQITGTDTEAFF.

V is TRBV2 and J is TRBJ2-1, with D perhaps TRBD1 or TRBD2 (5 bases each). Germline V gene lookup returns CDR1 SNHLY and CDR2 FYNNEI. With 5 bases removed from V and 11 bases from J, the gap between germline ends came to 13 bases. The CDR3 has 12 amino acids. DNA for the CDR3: TGTGCCAGCAGTCGTCAGGGAGCCAAGCAGTTCTTC. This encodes CASSRQGAKQFF.

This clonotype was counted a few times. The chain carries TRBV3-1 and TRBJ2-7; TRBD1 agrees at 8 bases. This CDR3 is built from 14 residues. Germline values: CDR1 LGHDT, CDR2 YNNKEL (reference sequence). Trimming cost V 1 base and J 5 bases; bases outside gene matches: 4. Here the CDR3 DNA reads TGTGCCAGCAGCCAAGTGGCAGGGGGCGACGAGCAGTACTTC. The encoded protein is CASSQVAGGDEQYF.

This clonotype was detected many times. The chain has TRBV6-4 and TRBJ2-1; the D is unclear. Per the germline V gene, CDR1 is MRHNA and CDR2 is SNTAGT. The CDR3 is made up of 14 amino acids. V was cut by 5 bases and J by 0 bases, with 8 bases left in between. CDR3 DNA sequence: TGTGCCAGCAGTCTGCGGAGCTCCTACAATGAGCAGTTCTTC. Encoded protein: CASSLRSSYNEQFF.

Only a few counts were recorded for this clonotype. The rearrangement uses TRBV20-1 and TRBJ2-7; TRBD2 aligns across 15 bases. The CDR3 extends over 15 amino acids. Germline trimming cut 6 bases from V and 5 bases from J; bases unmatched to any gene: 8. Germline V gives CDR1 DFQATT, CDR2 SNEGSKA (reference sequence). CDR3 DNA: TGCAGTGCCCAGCCCGGACTAGCGGGAGGGGACGAGCAGTACTTC. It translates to CSAQPGLAGGDEQYF.

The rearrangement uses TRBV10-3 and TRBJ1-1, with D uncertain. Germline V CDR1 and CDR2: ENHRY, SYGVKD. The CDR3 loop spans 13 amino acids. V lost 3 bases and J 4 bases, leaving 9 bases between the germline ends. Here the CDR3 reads CAISDWGGTEAFF. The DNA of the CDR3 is TGTGCCATCAGTGACTGGGGAGGCACTGAAGCTTTCTTT.

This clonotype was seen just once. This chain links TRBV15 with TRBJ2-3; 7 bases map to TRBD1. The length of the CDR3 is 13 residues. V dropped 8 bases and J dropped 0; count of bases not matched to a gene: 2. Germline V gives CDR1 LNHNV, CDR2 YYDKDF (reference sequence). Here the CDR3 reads CATGQASTDTQYF. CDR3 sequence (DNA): TGTGCCACCGGACAGGCAAGCACAGATACGCAGTATTTT.

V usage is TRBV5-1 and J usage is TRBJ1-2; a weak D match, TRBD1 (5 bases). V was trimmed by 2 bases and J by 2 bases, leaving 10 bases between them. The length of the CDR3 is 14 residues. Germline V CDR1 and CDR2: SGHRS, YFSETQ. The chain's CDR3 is CASSFRDPNYGYTF. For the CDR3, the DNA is TGCGCCAGCAGCTTTAGGGACCCCAACTATGGCTACACCTTC.

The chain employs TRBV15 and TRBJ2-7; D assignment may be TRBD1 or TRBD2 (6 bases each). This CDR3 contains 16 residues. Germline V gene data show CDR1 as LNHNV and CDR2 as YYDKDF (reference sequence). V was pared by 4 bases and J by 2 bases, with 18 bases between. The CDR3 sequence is CATSKKGGGGPYEQYF. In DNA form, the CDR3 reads TGTGCCACCAGCAAGAAGGGGGGAGGAGGTCCCTACGAGCAGTACTTC. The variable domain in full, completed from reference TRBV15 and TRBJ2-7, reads DAMVIQNPRYQVTQFGKPVTLSCSQTLNHNVMYWYQQKSSQAPKLLFHYYDKDFNNEADTPDNFQSRRPNTSFCFLDIRSPGLGDTAMYLCATSKKGGGGPYEQYFGPGTRLTVT.

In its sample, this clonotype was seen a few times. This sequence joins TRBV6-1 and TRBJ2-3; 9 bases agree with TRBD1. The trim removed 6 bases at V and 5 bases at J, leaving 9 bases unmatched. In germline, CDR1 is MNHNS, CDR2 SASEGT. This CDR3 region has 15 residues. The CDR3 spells CASRPGTGIIDTQYF. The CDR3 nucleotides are TGTGCCAGCAGACCCGGGACAGGGATAATAGATACGCAGTATTTT.

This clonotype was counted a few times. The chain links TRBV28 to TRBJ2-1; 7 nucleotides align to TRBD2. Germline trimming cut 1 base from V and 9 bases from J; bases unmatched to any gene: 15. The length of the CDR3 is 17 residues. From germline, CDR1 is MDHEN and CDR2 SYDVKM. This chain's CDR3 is CASSLSWVGAGGGEQFF. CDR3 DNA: TGTGCCAGCAGTTTATCCTGGGTCGGAGCGGGCGGGGGTGAGCAGTTCTTC.

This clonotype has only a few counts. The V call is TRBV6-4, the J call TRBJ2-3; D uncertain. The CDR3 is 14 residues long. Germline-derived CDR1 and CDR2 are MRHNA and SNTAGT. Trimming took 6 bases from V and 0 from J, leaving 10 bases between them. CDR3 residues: CASSPTLSTDTQYF. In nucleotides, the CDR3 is TGTGCCAGCAGCCCAACACTCAGCACAGATACGCAGTATTTT.

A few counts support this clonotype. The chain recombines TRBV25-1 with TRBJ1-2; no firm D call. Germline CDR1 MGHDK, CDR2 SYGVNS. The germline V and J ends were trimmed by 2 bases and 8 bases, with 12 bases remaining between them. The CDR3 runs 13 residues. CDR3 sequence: CASSEIRSGGYTF. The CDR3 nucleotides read TGTGCCAGCAGTGAAATAAGGTCGGGAGGCTACACCTTC.

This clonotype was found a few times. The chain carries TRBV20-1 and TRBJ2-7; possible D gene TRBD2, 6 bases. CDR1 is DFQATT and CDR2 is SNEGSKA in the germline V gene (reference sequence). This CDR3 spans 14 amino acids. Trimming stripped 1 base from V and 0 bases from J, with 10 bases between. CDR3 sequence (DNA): TGCAGTGCTAGAGCGGCGGGGCTCTCCTACGAGCAGTACGTC. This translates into CSARAAGLSYEQYV.

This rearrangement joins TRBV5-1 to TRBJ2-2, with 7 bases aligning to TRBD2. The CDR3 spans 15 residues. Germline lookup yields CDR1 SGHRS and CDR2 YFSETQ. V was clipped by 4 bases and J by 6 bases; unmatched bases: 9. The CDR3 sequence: CASSPMTSSAGELFF. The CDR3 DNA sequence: TGCGCCAGCAGCCCCATGACTAGCAGCGCCGGGGAGCTGTTTTTT.

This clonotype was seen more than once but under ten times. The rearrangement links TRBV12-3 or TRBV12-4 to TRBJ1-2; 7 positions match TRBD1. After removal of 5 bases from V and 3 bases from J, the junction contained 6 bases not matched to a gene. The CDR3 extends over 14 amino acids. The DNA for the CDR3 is TGTGCCAGCAGTCCAGGGGGAGGAGACTATGGCTACACCTTC. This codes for CASSPGGGDYGYTF.

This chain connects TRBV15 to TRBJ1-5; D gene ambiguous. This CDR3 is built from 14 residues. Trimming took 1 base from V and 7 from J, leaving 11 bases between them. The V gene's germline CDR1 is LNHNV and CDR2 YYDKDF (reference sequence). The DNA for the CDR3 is TGTGCCACCAGCAGAGCCGGAGGGAAGCAGCCCCAGCATTTT. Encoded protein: CATSRAGGKQPQHF. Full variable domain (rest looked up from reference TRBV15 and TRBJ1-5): DAMVIQNPRYQVTQFGKPVTLSCSQTLNHNVMYWYQQKSSQAPKLLFHYYDKDFNNEADTPDNFQSRRPNTSFCFLDIRSPGLGDTAMYLCATSRAGGKQPQHFGDGTRLSIL.

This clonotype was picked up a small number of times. The CDR3 here is CASSLGPHRGTYEQYF. The DNA for the CDR3 is TGCGCCAGCAGCTTAGGCCCCCACAGGGGGACCTACGAGCAGTACTTC. The chain recombines TRBV5-1 with TRBJ2-7; TRBD1 aligns across 8 bases. Trimming cost V 2 bases and J 2 bases; bases outside gene matches: 9. The CDR3 has 16 amino acids. Germline V gives CDR1 SGHRS, CDR2 YFSETQ.

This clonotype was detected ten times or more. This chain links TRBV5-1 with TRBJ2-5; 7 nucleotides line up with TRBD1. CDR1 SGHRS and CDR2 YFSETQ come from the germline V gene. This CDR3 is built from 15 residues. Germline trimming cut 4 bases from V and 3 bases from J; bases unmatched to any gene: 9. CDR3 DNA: TGCGCCAGCAGCAAAAATACCGGGACAGAAGAGACCCAGTACTTC. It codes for CASSKNTGTEETQYF.

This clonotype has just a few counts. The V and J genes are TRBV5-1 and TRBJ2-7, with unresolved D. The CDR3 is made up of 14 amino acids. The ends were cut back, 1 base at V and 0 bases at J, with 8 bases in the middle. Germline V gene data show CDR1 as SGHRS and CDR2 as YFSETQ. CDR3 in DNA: TGCGCCAGCAGCTTGTTCGTCGGCTCCTACGAGCAGTACTTC. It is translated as CASSLFVGSYEQYF.

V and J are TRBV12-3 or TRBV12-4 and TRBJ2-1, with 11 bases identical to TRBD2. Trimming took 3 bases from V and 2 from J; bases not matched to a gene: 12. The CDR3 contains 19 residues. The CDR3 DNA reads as TGTGCCAGCAGTTTTGGGAGGACTACTAGCGGGGGAGCCTACAATGAGCAGTTCTTC. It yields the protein CASSFGRTTSGGAYNEQFF.

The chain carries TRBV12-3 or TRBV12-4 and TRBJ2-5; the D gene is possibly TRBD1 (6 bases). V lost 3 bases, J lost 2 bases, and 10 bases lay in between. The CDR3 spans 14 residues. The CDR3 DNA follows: TGTGCCAGCAGTTTGGACAGTTTGCAAGAGACCCAGTACTTC. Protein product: CASSLDSLQETQYF.

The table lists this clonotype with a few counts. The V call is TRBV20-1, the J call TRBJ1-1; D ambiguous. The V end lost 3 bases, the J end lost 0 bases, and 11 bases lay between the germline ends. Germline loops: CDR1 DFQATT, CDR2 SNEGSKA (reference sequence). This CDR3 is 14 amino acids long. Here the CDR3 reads CSASVARLNTEAFF. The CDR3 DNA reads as TGCAGTGCTAGTGTAGCCCGACTGAACACTGAAGCTTTCTTT.

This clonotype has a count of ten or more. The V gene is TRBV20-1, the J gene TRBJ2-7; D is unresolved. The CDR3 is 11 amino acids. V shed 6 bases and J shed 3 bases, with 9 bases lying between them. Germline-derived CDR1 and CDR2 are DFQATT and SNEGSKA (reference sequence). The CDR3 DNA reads TGCAGTGCCGTCAGAAACTACGAGCAGTACTTC. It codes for CSAVRNYEQYF.

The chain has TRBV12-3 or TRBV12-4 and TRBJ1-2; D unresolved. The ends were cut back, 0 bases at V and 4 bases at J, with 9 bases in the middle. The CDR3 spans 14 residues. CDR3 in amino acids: CASSLATASYGYTF. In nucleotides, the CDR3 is TGTGCCAGCAGTTTAGCCACAGCATCCTATGGCTACACCTTC.

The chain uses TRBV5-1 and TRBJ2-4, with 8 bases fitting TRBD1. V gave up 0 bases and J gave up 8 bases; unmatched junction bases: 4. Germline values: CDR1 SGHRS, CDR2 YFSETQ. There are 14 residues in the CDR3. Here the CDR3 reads CASSLGQGAYIQYF. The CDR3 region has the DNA TGCGCCAGCAGCTTGGGTCAGGGGGCTTACATTCAGTACTTC.

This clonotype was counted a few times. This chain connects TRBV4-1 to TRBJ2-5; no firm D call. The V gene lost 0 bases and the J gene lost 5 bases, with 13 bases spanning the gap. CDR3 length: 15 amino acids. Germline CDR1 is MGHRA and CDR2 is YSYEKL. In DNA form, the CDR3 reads TGCGCCAGCAGCCAAGATGATACGTCAAGGGAGACCCAGTACTTC. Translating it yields CASSQDDTSRETQYF.

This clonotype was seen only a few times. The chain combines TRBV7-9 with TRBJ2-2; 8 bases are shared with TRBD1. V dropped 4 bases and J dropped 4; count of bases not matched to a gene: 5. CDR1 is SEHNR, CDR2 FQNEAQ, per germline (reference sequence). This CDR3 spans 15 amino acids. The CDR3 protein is CASSSHRGSTGELFF. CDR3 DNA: TGTGCCAGCAGCTCTCACAGGGGGAGCACCGGGGAGCTGTTTTTT.

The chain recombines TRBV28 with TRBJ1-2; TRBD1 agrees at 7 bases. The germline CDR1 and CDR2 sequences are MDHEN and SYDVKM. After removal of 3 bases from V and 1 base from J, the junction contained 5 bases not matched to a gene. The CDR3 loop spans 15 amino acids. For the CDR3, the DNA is TGTGCCAGCAGTTTCCCACAGGGGATTAACTATGGCTACACCTTC. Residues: CASSFPQGINYGYTF.